Presented here are 4 T cell receptor beta chains from one specimen sequenced in a study of early stage breast cancer tumors. The assay was immunoSEQ multiplex PCR, and TCRdb's table has in-frame clones only and misses some. The sample records approximately 33,000 clones, roughly 80% being singletons. Sequenced: blood. The source is a person in their forties with breast cancer.

This chain links TRBV10-3 with TRBJ2-3; D is undetermined. V dropped 4 bases and J dropped 5 bases, with 10 bases sitting between them. Germline values: CDR1 ENHRY, CDR2 SYGVKD. CDR3 size: 13 residues. The CDR3 coding sequence is TGTGCCATCAGTGGTGTAGATAAAGATACGCAGTATTTT. This gives the protein CAISGVDKDTQYF.

The chain links TRBV5-4 to TRBJ2-2; TRBD2 matches 13 bases. The V segment lost 4 bases and the J segment 1 base; nucleotides outside the gene matches: 7. The V gene's germline CDR1 is SGHNT and CDR2 YYREEE (reference sequence). The CDR3 has 18 residues. Here the CDR3 reads CASSAGTSGTWNTGELFF. The DNA of the CDR3 is TGTGCCAGCAGCGCCGGGACTAGCGGGACATGGAACACCGGGGAGCTGTTTTTT. Variable domain in full (rest from reference TRBV5-4 and TRBJ2-2): ETGVTQSPTHLIKTRGQQVTLRCSSQSGHNTVSWYQQALGQGPQFIFQYYREEENGRGNFPPRFSGLQFPNYSSELNVNALELDDSALYLCASSAGTSGTWNTGELFFGEGSRLTVL.

CDR3: CASTPGRGAYEQYF. As DNA, the CDR3 is TGTGCCAGCACCCCAGGGCGCGGGGCCTACGAGCAGTACTTC. This sequence joins TRBV5-4 and TRBJ2-7; TRBD2 might be the D (6 bases). CDR1 and CDR2 from the germline V gene are SGHNT and YYREEE (reference sequence). Trimming cost V 6 bases and J 2 bases, with 15 bases left between them. The CDR3 is 14 residues long.

The chain joins TRBV13 to TRBJ2-3; the D is unclear. The CDR3 covers 16 residues. Deletions cut 3 bases from V and 0 bases from J, with 13 bases between. Germline V CDR1 and CDR2: PRHDT, FYEKMQ (reference sequence). CDR3 DNA sequence: TGTGCCAGCAGCTTTGGGTCCAGCGCTAGCACAGATACGCAGTATTTT. It is translated as CASSFGSSASTDTQYF.